Shown below are 9 T cell receptor beta chains from a single sample sequenced in a study of T cell responses to AZD1222 COVID-19 vaccine. Profiled with immunoSEQ multiplex PCR; TCRdb holds only in-frame clones, not every one. The table shows over 110,000 clones, with under 90% occurring only once. The material was peripheral blood, obtained 28 days after the second AZD1222 dose. The receptors shown here come from an adult who received the AZD1222 COVID-19 vaccine.

V is TRBV5-1 and J is TRBJ1-6; 9 bases agree with TRBD1. After removal of 3 bases from V and 7 bases from J, the junction contained 2 bases not matched to a gene. This CDR3 region has 14 residues. In germline, CDR1 is SGHRS, CDR2 YFSETQ. The CDR3 protein is CASSSGTGNSPLHF. Written as DNA, the CDR3 is TGCGCCAGCAGCTCCGGGACAGGGAATTCACCCCTCCACTTT.

V usage is TRBV6-1 and J usage is TRBJ1-3; D is perhaps TRBD1 (5 bases). V was trimmed by 5 bases and J by 1 base, leaving 12 bases between them. Per germline, CDR1 MNHNS and CDR2 SASEGT. The length of the CDR3 is 15 residues. CDR3 protein: CASSRDGGSGNTIYF. The CDR3 coding sequence is TGTGCCAGCAGTAGGGACGGTGGTTCTGGAAACACCATATATTTT.

V gene TRBV5-1 combines with J gene TRBJ1-3; D remains ambiguous. V was shortened by 4 bases and J by 4 bases, with 12 bases between the two germline ends. CDR1 and CDR2 from the germline V gene are SGHRS and YFSETQ. The CDR3 consists of 14 residues. CDR3 nucleotide sequence: TGCGCCAGCAGCACAAGGTCGGGGGGAAACACCATATATTTT. Its translation is CASSTRSGGNTIYF.

The chain recombines TRBV11-2 with TRBJ1-2; tentatively, D is TRBD1 (5 bases). Germline lookup yields CDR1 SGHAT and CDR2 FQNNGV. This CDR3 has 17 residues. V dropped 1 base and J dropped 4 bases, with 19 bases sitting between them. The CDR3 DNA reads TGTGCCAGCAGCTTAGGATTCGAGACTCCGGGGGGCTATGGCTACACCTTC. It codes for CASSLGFETPGGYGYTF.

The chain carries TRBV14 and TRBJ1-3, with D uncertain. Per the germline V gene, CDR1 is SGHDN and CDR2 is FVKESK. V was shortened by 0 bases and J by 4 bases, with 4 bases between the two germline ends. The CDR3 covers 13 residues. The CDR3 DNA reads TGTGCCAGCAGCCAAGATCGAGGAAACACCATATATTTT. Translating gives CASSQDRGNTIYF.

This chain links TRBV21-1 with TRBJ2-7; TRBD2 is taken as the D call from the table, unchecked against the DNA. TRBV21-1 is assigned pseudogene status. The CDR3 consists of 14 residues. The CDR3 DNA sequence: TGTGCCAGCAGCCCCCCGGGACTAGGCTACGAGCAGTACTTC. Its translation is CASSPPGLGYEQYF.

This chain joins TRBV2 and TRBJ2-7; possible D gene TRBD2, 6 bases. Germline V gives CDR1 SNHLY, CDR2 FYNNEI. Trimming pared 6 bases from V and 4 bases from J, leaving 10 bases between. The CDR3 totals 12 residues. The CDR3 spells CASRDYLYEQYV. Here the CDR3 DNA reads TGTGCCAGCAGGGACTACCTTTACGAGCAGTACGTC.

The DNA of the CDR3 is TGTGCCAGCTCACCAGCCAGGGTTACCCTTAATCAGCCCCAGCATTTT. This codes for CASSPARVTLNQPQHF. The chain joins TRBV18 to TRBJ1-5, with a weak D call TRBD1 (5 bases). Trimming took 2 bases from V and 4 from J, leaving 15 bases between them. Germline CDR1 is KGHSH and CDR2 is LQKENI. The CDR3 has 16 amino acids.

The V call is TRBV30, the J call TRBJ1-3, with unresolved D. The germline gives CDR1 GTSNPN, CDR2 SVGIG (reference sequence). The CDR3 spans 13 residues. Trimming took off 0 bases at V and 3 bases at J, with 6 bases between the two ends. CDR3 in DNA: TGTGCCTGGAGTGTACTCAGTGGAAACACCATATATTTT. It encodes CAWSVLSGNTIYF.